This entry lists 32 T cell receptor beta chains sequenced from one sample in a study of ipilimumab plus nivolumab after autologous stem cell transplantation. Profiled with immunoSEQ multiplex PCR; TCRdb holds only in-frame clones, not every one. Of 8,000 to 11,000 clones in the sample, under 85% were seen once. Sequences were derived from PBMCs, sampled in a trial of ipilimumab plus nivolumab as post-transplant consolidation. The receptors derive from a male donor with diffuse large B-cell lymphoma.

This clone was detected only once. The chain uses TRBV28 and TRBJ2-3, with D possibly TRBD1 on 6 matching bases. Germline V gene data show CDR1 as MDHEN and CDR2 as SYDVKM. V was shortened by 2 bases and J by 0 bases, with 18 bases between the two germline ends. This CDR3 is 18 amino acids long. The CDR3 region is CASSLVGTGTPSTDTQYF. CDR3 DNA: TGTGCCAGCAGTTTAGTCGGAACCGGGACACCTAGCACAGATACGCAGTATTTT.

This chain joins TRBV27 and TRBJ2-2, with 7 bases that match TRBD2. In germline, CDR1 is MNHEY, CDR2 SMNVEV (reference sequence). The CDR3 contains 15 residues. V was pared by 3 bases and J by 7 bases, with 8 bases of the junction left unmatched. In DNA form, the CDR3 reads TGTGCCAGCAGTTTTGGACTAGTCCCCGGCGGGGAGCTGTTTTTT. Amino acids: CASSFGLVPGGELFF.

V usage is TRBV28 and J usage is TRBJ2-1; perhaps TRBD2 as D (5 bases). Germline V gives CDR1 MDHEN, CDR2 SYDVKM. CDR3 length: 13 amino acids. V was cut by 5 bases and J by 7 bases, with 12 bases left in between. CDR3 DNA: TGTGCCAGCAGTGAGGGCAGACAAAATGAGCAGTTCTTC. Translation: CASSEGRQNEQFF.

The chain links TRBV27 to TRBJ2-7; D remains ambiguous. Per germline, CDR1 MNHEY and CDR2 SMNVEV (reference sequence). V was shortened by 2 bases and J by 0 bases, with 14 bases between the two germline ends. This CDR3 has 16 amino acids. CDR3 protein: CASSLRGPGHSYEQYF. The CDR3 DNA follows: TGTGCCAGCAGTTTACGTGGCCCAGGCCACTCCTACGAGCAGTACTTC.

The rearrangement uses TRBV6-1 and TRBJ2-7, with D perhaps TRBD1 (6 bases). Per the germline V gene, CDR1 is MNHNS and CDR2 is SASEGT. The CDR3 has 15 residues. V lost 0 bases, J lost 3 bases, and 12 bases lay in between. CDR3 residues: CASSEAIGTNYEQYF. The CDR3 DNA follows: TGTGCCAGCAGTGAAGCGATTGGGACAAACTACGAGCAGTACTTC.

The gene calls are TRBV5-5 and TRBJ2-7; the D gene is possibly TRBD1 (6 bases). The CDR3 covers 14 residues. From germline, CDR1 is SGHKS and CDR2 YYEKEE (reference sequence). V gave up 2 bases and J gave up 3 bases, with 12 bases separating them. CDR3 sequence (DNA): TGTGCCAGCAGCTTCCGGGACACCTACTACGAGCAGTACTTC. Translating it yields CASSFRDTYYEQYF.

The V call is TRBV28, the J call TRBJ1-1, with TRBD1 matching over 7 bases. This CDR3 is built from 12 residues. Trimming took 10 bases from V and 1 from J; bases not matched to a gene: 3. The germline V gene has CDR1 MDHEN and CDR2 SYDVKM. The CDR3 protein is CATRGGNTEAFF. CDR3 nucleotides: TGTGCCACCAGGGGGGGGAACACTGAAGCTTTCTTT.

This clone turned up a few times. The chain carries TRBV7-8 and TRBJ2-5; 9 bases align to TRBD1. The germline gives CDR1 SGHVS, CDR2 FQNEAQ. J gave up 5 bases and V 5 bases, and 6 bases lay outside the gene matches. This CDR3 has 14 amino acids. The DNA for the CDR3 is TGTGCCAGCAGCCTTACAGGGGGCGGTGAGACCCAGTACTTC. Residues: CASSLTGGGETQYF.

The rearrangement uses TRBV29-1 and TRBJ2-5, with D possibly being TRBD1 (5 bases). The assigned J gene may be wrong: the sequence end matches TRBJ2-7 better. Looked up from germline, CDR1 is SQVTM and CDR2 is ANQGSEA. CDR3 length: 13 amino acids. Here the CDR3 reads CSVVGVGAYEQYF. The CDR3 bases are TGCAGCGTTGTTGGGGTAGGGGCCTACGAGCAGTACTTC.

This chain joins TRBV28 and TRBJ1-2, with D unclear. V was clipped by 3 bases and J by 4 bases, with 12 bases between them. Germline V CDR1 and CDR2: MDHEN, SYDVKM. The CDR3 contains 14 residues. The CDR3 region has the DNA TGTGCCAGCAGTTTGGACGGAATCCTCTATGGCTACACCTTC. Translation gives CASSLDGILYGYTF.

This clone was seen more than once but under ten times. V gene TRBV30 combines with J gene TRBJ1-3; D uncertain. Trimming stripped 0 bases from V and 2 bases from J, with 8 bases between. CDR1 GTSNPN and CDR2 SVGIG come from the germline V gene (reference sequence). There are 14 residues in the CDR3. CDR3 sequence: CAWSVERAGNTIYF. The CDR3 coding sequence is TGTGCCTGGAGTGTAGAAAGGGCTGGAAACACCATATATTTT. The whole variable domain, remainder taken from reference TRBV30 and TRBJ1-3, is SQTIHQWPATLVQPVGSPLSLECTVEGTSNPNLYWYRQAAGRGLQLLFYSVGIGQISSEVPQNLSASRPQDRQFILSSKKLLLSDSGFYLCAWSVERAGNTIYFGEGSWLTVV.

The genes are TRBV7-6 and TRBJ1-1, with D maybe TRBD1 (5 bases). Germline values: CDR1 SGHVS, CDR2 FNYEAQ. This CDR3 contains 16 residues. Trimming took 2 bases from V and 1 from J, leaving 14 bases between them. CDR3 bases: TGTGCCAGCAGCTTATGGGATCGGACACCGAACACTGAAGCTTTCTTT. This translates into CASSLWDRTPNTEAFF.

This clone has a handful of counts. V is TRBV6-6 and J is TRBJ2-7; the D is unclear. This CDR3 spans 11 amino acids. Deletions cut 4 bases from V and 2 bases from J, with 3 bases between. In germline, CDR1 is MNHNY, CDR2 SVGAGI (reference sequence). CDR3 amino acids: CASSFAYEQYF. CDR3 nucleotide sequence: TGTGCCAGCAGTTTCGCCTACGAGCAGTACTTC.

V is TRBV11-2 and J is TRBJ2-7, with unresolved D. CDR1 is SGHAT and CDR2 is FQNNGV in the germline V gene. Trimming left V 4 bases short and J 6 bases short, with 13 bases between. The CDR3 is 13 amino acids. The DNA of the CDR3 is TGTGCCAGCAGCTCCCTAGAGGTACGCGAGCAGTACTTC. This codes for CASSSLEVREQYF.

This clone was observed a handful of times. The chain links TRBV5-4 to TRBJ1-2; weak D call: TRBD1 (6 bases). Trimming took off 0 bases at V and 0 bases at J, with 18 bases between the two ends. The CDR3 runs to 18 residues. Germline CDR1 reads SGHNT; CDR2 reads YYREEE (reference sequence). CDR3 residues: CASSLATTGFGANYGYTF. The CDR3 region has the DNA TGTGCCAGCAGCTTGGCGACTACAGGGTTTGGGGCTAACTATGGCTACACCTTC.

This sequence joins TRBV2 and TRBJ2-7; D is undetermined. This CDR3 region has 13 residues. Per the germline V gene, CDR1 is SNHLY and CDR2 is FYNNEI. With 4 bases removed from V and 0 bases from J, the gap between germline ends came to 7 bases. The CDR3 protein is CASSGRSSYEQYF. The CDR3 region has the DNA TGTGCCAGCAGTGGGCGGAGCTCCTACGAGCAGTACTTC. The whole variable domain, filled in from reference TRBV2 and TRBJ2-7, reads EPEVTQTPSHQVTQMGQEVILRCVPISNHLYFYWYRQILGQKVEFLVSFYNNEISEKSEIFDDQFSVERPDGSNFTLKIRSTKLEDSAMYFCASSGRSSYEQYFGPGTRLTVT.

The V and J genes are TRBV30 and TRBJ2-7, with TRBD1 identical over 9 bases. V was pared by 2 bases and J by 4 bases, with 6 bases of the junction left unmatched. CDR1 is GTSNPN and CDR2 is SVGIG in the germline V gene (reference sequence). The CDR3 is made up of 14 amino acids. CDR3 residues: CAWSSQGAAYEQYF. The CDR3 DNA reads as TGTGCCTGGAGTTCACAGGGGGCAGCTTACGAGCAGTACTTC.

The J gene is TRBJ1-3, the V gene TRBV9; D is uncertain. V lost 2 bases to trimming and J lost 1 base, with 10 bases between them. This CDR3 is built from 15 residues. The V gene's germline CDR1 is SGDLS and CDR2 YYNGEE. CDR3: CASSVGGGSGNTIYF. In DNA, the CDR3 is TGTGCCAGCAGCGTCGGAGGAGGTTCTGGAAACACCATATATTTT.

This clone was counted between two and nine times. The chain couples TRBV6-5 to TRBJ2-1; either TRBD1 or TRBD2 may fit D (5 bases each). The CDR3 runs 16 residues. Germline lookup yields CDR1 MNHEY and CDR2 SVGAGI. Trimming left V 3 bases short and J 5 bases short, with 17 bases between. Here the CDR3 DNA reads TGTGCCAGCAGTTATTCTGCCGGGACCGCCGACAATGAGCAGTTCTTC. Protein: CASSYSAGTADNEQFF.

V gene TRBV10-3 combines with J gene TRBJ2-7; 9 nucleotides match TRBD1. The V segment lost 7 bases and the J segment 4 bases; nucleotides outside the gene matches: 8. This CDR3 has 14 residues. Germline-derived CDR1 and CDR2 are ENHRY and SYGVKD. The CDR3 DNA sequence: TGTGCCATCAACAGGGGACAGGGCTCTTACGAGCAGTACTTC. This codes for CAINRGQGSYEQYF.

This chain connects TRBV5-4 to TRBJ1-2; perhaps TRBD1 as D (5 bases). The CDR3 consists of 13 residues. V was pared by 1 base and J by 1 base, with 5 bases between. Germline CDR1 is SGHNT and CDR2 is YYREEE (reference sequence). The CDR3 region is CASSLQGNYGYTF. The CDR3 nucleotides are TGTGCCAGCAGCTTGCAGGGTAACTATGGCTACACCTTC. Full variable domain (missing parts from reference TRBV5-4 and TRBJ1-2): ETGVTQSPTHLIKTRGQQVTLRCSSQSGHNTVSWYQQALGQGPQFIFQYYREEENGRGNFPPRFSGLQFPNYSSELNVNALELDDSALYLCASSLQGNYGYTFGSGTRLTVV.

The chain joins TRBV7-9 to TRBJ1-1; D not resolved. The CDR3 totals 14 residues. Trimming removed 5 bases from V and 5 bases from J, with 15 bases in between. Germline V gene lookup returns CDR1 SEHNR and CDR2 FQNEAQ (reference sequence). The CDR3 is CASSTSTYTTEAFF. CDR3 nucleotides: TGTGCCAGCAGCACGTCCACCTACACGACTGAAGCTTTCTTT.

The chain joins TRBV6-5 to TRBJ2-7; D possibly uses TRBD1 or TRBD2 (6 bases each). CDR1 MNHEY and CDR2 SVGAGI come from the germline V gene. V shed 7 bases and J shed 1 base, with 17 bases lying between them. This CDR3 is 15 amino acids long. The CDR3 DNA is TGTGCCAGCACTCTACAACAGGGAGGTTCCTACGAGCAGTACTTC. Translated, it gives CASTLQQGGSYEQYF.

CDR3 sequence (DNA): TGTGCCAGCAGTGACTCAGGGGGGGCAGAAGAGACCCAGTACTTC. Translated: CASSDSGGAEETQYF. The chain employs TRBV6-4 and TRBJ2-5, with a weak D call TRBD2 (7 bases). The CDR3 sequence is 15 residues long. Germline CDR1 is MRHNA and CDR2 is SNTAGT. V was pared by 0 bases and J by 3 bases, with 11 bases between.

This rearrangement joins TRBV7-2 to TRBJ2-1; 10 nucleotides match TRBD2. The germline CDR1 and CDR2 sequences are SGHTA and FQGNSA. The V and J ends lost 5 bases and 5 bases, in that order; junction bases with no gene match: 6. This CDR3 spans 15 amino acids. CDR3 sequence: CASSPWTSGNNEQFF. Here the CDR3 DNA reads TGTGCCAGCAGCCCCTGGACTAGCGGAAACAATGAGCAGTTCTTC.

The chain couples TRBV6-5 to TRBJ1-5; D unresolved. The ends were cut back, 10 bases at V and 4 bases at J, with 14 bases in the middle. Germline CDR1 reads MNHEY; CDR2 reads SVGAGI. This CDR3 has 13 amino acids. The DNA for the CDR3 is TGTGCCACCACGGCAGGCCCTAATCAGCCCCAGCATTTT. This sequence encodes CATTAGPNQPQHF.

This clone was picked up one time. V usage is TRBV2 and J usage is TRBJ1-2; D is uncertain. The V end was cut by 1 base, the J end by 4 bases, with 16 bases between. The CDR3 extends over 16 amino acids. CDR1 and CDR2 (germline): SNHLY, FYNNEI. This chain's CDR3 is CASSEGAPPSGYGYTF. The CDR3 region has the DNA TGTGCCAGCAGTGAAGGGGCACCGCCTTCGGGCTATGGCTACACCTTC.

A note on this clone: The limits of the CDR3 on the DNA are not certain, so only TCRdb's listed CDR3 is given. The chain links TRBV28 to TRBJ2-5. Counting both end residues, the CDR3 totals 14 amino acids. The germline gives CDR1 MDHEN, CDR2 SYDVKM. The CDR3 sequence is CASSFLAGRHEQYF.

The J gene is TRBJ1-2, the V gene TRBV6-5; no clear D. This CDR3 comprises 13 residues. Germline V CDR1 and CDR2: MNHEY, SVGAGI. Trimming shortened V by 2 bases and J by 4 bases, and 8 bases separated the two germline ends. The CDR3 DNA is TGTGCCAGCAGTTACGCGGCTACCTATGGCTACACCTTC. Its protein is CASSYAATYGYTF.

The chain recombines TRBV9 with TRBJ2-3; D perhaps matches TRBD2 (5 bases). This CDR3 is 14 amino acids long. V gave up 1 base and J gave up 5 bases, with 11 bases separating them. The germline CDR1 and CDR2 sequences are SGDLS and YYNGEE. The CDR3 loop reads CASSVSGKEDTQYF. As DNA, the CDR3 is TGTGCCAGCAGCGTAAGCGGAAAGGAAGATACGCAGTATTTT.

Here the CDR3 reads CASSLQETVNTEAFF. In DNA, the CDR3 is TGCGCCAGCAGCCTCCAGGAGACTGTGAACACTGAAGCTTTCTTT. The rearrangement joins TRBV4-1 to TRBJ1-1; D not resolved. This CDR3 spans 15 amino acids. Trimming removed 4 bases from V and 0 bases from J, with 12 bases in between. Germline V gene data show CDR1 as MGHRA and CDR2 as YSYEKL.

This chain joins TRBV4-1 and TRBJ2-5; perhaps TRBD2 as D (7 bases). CDR1 is MGHRA, CDR2 YSYEKL, per germline. V was trimmed by 2 bases and J by 5 bases, leaving 15 bases between them. CDR3 length: 15 residues. CDR3 sequence reads: CASSQPGGGEETQYF. As DNA, the CDR3 is TGCGCCAGCAGCCAACCGGGGGGCGGGGAGGAGACCCAGTACTTC.